Listed below are T cell receptor beta chains from one sample, sequenced in a study of blood T cell repertoires in COVID-19. Profiling relied on immunoSEQ multiplex PCR, and the TCRdb table lists in-frame clones only, not all of them. The sample yields tens of thousands of clones, 81% seen once. Specimen: peripheral blood. Source of these receptors: an elderly man with acute or convalescent COVID-19. Both conserved end residues are part of each CDR3. A D gene is named only where the DNA matches it firmly. Size is stated for part of the rows, as once, few or many counts, or as a class when the clone is expanded.

cdr3_nt | cdr3_aa | d_call | clone_size | j_call | v_call
TGTGCCAGCAGCCGTGCCGGCGAGCAGTACTTC | CASSRAGEQYF | - | - | TRBJ2-7 | TRBV11-2
TGCGCCAGCAGCCAAGGAAGGGACAGGGGTACCTATGGCTACACCTTC | CASSQGRDRGTYGYTF | TRBD1 | - | TRBJ1-2 | TRBV4-1
TGTGCCAGCATGACGGGGGACAGTCGAGATACGCAGTATTTT | CASMTGDSRDTQYF | - | - | TRBJ2-3 | TRBV2
TGTGCCACCAGCAGAGATAAAGGGGTCTCGGGAAACACCATATATTTT | CATSRDKGVSGNTIYF | - | - | TRBJ1-3 | TRBV15
TGTGCCAGCAGTTCTCAACCGGGACAGCAGAACACTGAAGCTTTCTTT | CASSSQPGQQNTEAFF | TRBD1 | once | TRBJ1-1 | TRBV6-6
TGCAGTGCTACCAGGTCCTATGGCTACACCTTC | CSATRSYGYTF | - | - | TRBJ1-2 | TRBV20-1
TGTGCCAGCAGTTACTCGATGGCAGGGGATGGAGGCGGCTACACCTTC | CASSYSMAGDGGGYTF | - | - | TRBJ1-2 | TRBV6-5
TGTGCCAGCAGCGGCGGGCGGTATGAAGCTTTCTTT | CASSGGRYEAFF | - | - | TRBJ1-1 | TRBV7-2
TGTGCCAGCAGCTTTAAGGGGGCAGATACGCAGTATTTT | CASSFKGADTQYF | - | - | TRBJ2-3 | TRBV5-6
TGCGCCAGCAGCTTGGAGGACAGGAACACTGAAGCTTTCTTT | CASSLEDRNTEAFF | - | once | TRBJ1-1 | TRBV5-1
TGTGCCAGCAAGCTAAGTGGAGGGTTTTTAAACACTGAAGCTTTCTTT | CASKLSGGFLNTEAFF | - | - | TRBJ1-1 | TRBV2
TGTGCCAGTAGTACATACACAGGGTCCAACTATGGCTACACCTTC | CASSTYTGSNYGYTF | - | - | TRBJ1-2 | TRBV19
TGTGCCAGCAGCCAAGGCGACTCTGGGGCCAACGTCCTGACTTTC | CASSQGDSGANVLTF | - | - | TRBJ2-6 | TRBV3-1/TRBV3-2
TGTGCCAGCGCCCTATATGGCTACACCTTC | CASALYGYTF | - | - | TRBJ1-2 | TRBV12-3/TRBV12-4
TGTGCCAGCAGCTTAGCGTCCGGGAGCACAGATACGCAGTATTTT | CASSLASGSTDTQYF | - | - | TRBJ2-3 | TRBV7-9
TGTGCCAGCAGCCACCCGCCGGGACTAGCGGGGGGCGGCTACAATGAGCAGTTCTTC | CASSHPPGLAGGGYNEQFF | TRBD2 | - | TRBJ2-1 | TRBV14
TGTGCCAGCAGCGTAGGTCTGGGCAGAACTGAAAACATTCAGTACTTC | CASSVGLGRTENIQYF | - | - | TRBJ2-4 | TRBV9
TGTGCCAGCAGGGGACAGGGCAATAGCAATCAGCCCCAGCATTTT | CASRGQGNSNQPQHF | TRBD1 | once | TRBJ1-5 | TRBV7-2
TGCAGTGCTAGTTTAGGGGGGGTAATGTTCTTC | CSASLGGVMFF | - | - | TRBJ2-1 | TRBV20-1
TGTGCCAGTAGTATAGTGGCAGGAGGCGATGAGCAGTTCTTC | CASSIVAGGDEQFF | - | - | TRBJ2-1 | TRBV19
TGTGCCAGCCGACAGGAAGAGACCCAGTACTTC | CASRQEETQYF | - | - | TRBJ2-5 | TRBV2
TGCGCCAGCAGCTTTTCCCCCCCTAGCGGGGGGAACTACAATGAGCAGTTCTTC | CASSFSPPSGGNYNEQFF | TRBD2 | - | TRBJ2-1 | TRBV5-1
TGTGCCAGTAGTTCAAAAGGGGACAGCCTTTACGGTGGCTACACCTTC | CASSSKGDSLYGGYTF | TRBD1 | - | TRBJ1-2 | TRBV19
TGTGCCACCAGCCTTCAGACAGGGTCCAATCAGCCCCAGCATTTT | CATSLQTGSNQPQHF | TRBD1 | - | TRBJ1-5 | TRBV15
TGTGCCAGCAGCTTAGCGGGGACAGCAACTAATGAAAAACTGTTTTTT | CASSLAGTATNEKLFF | TRBD1 | - | TRBJ1-4 | TRBV7-9
TGTGCCAGCAGCTCGGGGAACTCTCGTGAAAAACTGTTTTTT | CASSSGNSREKLFF | - | - | TRBJ1-4 | TRBV9
TGTGCCAGCAGCGTACAGGGGAACACTGAAGCTTTCTTT | CASSVQGNTEAFF | - | - | TRBJ1-1 | TRBV9
TGTGCCAGCAGCAAGAGGTTGGAGGCGAACACTGAAGCTTTCTTT | CASSKRLEANTEAFF | - | once | TRBJ1-1 | TRBV7-6
TGTGCCAGCAGCCGGGGACAGCTAAATGAAAAACTGTTTTTT | CASSRGQLNEKLFF | TRBD1 | - | TRBJ1-4 | TRBV11-2
TGTGCCAGCAGCCAGGCACCCCCAGGCGGAACAGGGGCAGATGAAAAACTGTTTTTT | CASSQAPPGGTGADEKLFF | TRBD1 | - | TRBJ1-4 | TRBV4-2
TGCGCCAGCAGCCGGGCCCAAGGGGAGGTAACTAATGAAAAACTGTTTTTT | CASSRAQGEVTNEKLFF | - | - | TRBJ1-4 | TRBV5-1
TGTGCCAGCTCACCCGGACAGCACTATGGCTACACCTTC | CASSPGQHYGYTF | - | - | TRBJ1-2 | TRBV18
TGTGCCAGCAGCTTAAGCGTCCCGGTGTCCTACGAGCAGTACTTC | CASSLSVPVSYEQYF | - | - | TRBJ2-7 | TRBV11-2
TGTGCCAGCAGCCAACAGGACTACGAGCAGTACTTC | CASSQQDYEQYF | - | once | TRBJ2-7 | TRBV3-1/TRBV3-2
TGTGCCAGCAGCTTAGCCCCCCGACAGTCTCAAGCTTTCTTT | CASSLAPRQSQAFF | - | few | TRBJ1-1 | TRBV11-3
TGTGCCAGCTCACACCGGGACTCACCTTATACGCAGTATTTT | CASSHRDSPYTQYF | - | - | TRBJ2-3 | TRBV18
TGTGCCAGCAGTGACGGGGTCCGGGACACCATATATTTT | CASSDGVRDTIYF | - | - | TRBJ1-3 | TRBV2
TGTGCCAGCACCCTGAGTCAGGGGTTGAAGGAAGCTTTCTTT | CASTLSQGLKEAFF | - | - | TRBJ1-1 | TRBV28
TGTGCCAGTGCATGGACAGACTACACTGAAGCTTTCTTT | CASAWTDYTEAFF | - | - | TRBJ1-1 | TRBV2
TGTGCCATCAGATCGACAGGGGACAATCAGCCCCAGCATTTT | CAIRSTGDNQPQHF | TRBD1 | - | TRBJ1-5 | TRBV10-3
TGTGCCAGCAGATACCGGGACAGCACTGAAGCTTTCTTT | CASRYRDSTEAFF | TRBD1 | - | TRBJ1-1 | TRBV3-1/TRBV3-2
TGTGCCAGCAGCCCTAGAGTCCTGGGACAGGGGCGAAACATTCAGTACTTC | CASSPRVLGQGRNIQYF | TRBD1 | - | TRBJ2-4 | TRBV7-2
TGCGCCAGCAGCCAAGAGCGCCCAGGCACCGGGGAGCTGTTTTTT | CASSQERPGTGELFF | - | - | TRBJ2-2 | TRBV4-1
TGTGCCAGCAGCATTGGACAGGGGGGAACAACTTTCTTT | CASSIGQGGTTFF | TRBD1 | - | TRBJ1-1 | TRBV7-6
TGCGCCAGCAGCTTGGAACCTGGACAGGGGACGGTGCGGGGCTACACCTTC | CASSLEPGQGTVRGYTF | TRBD1 | few | TRBJ1-2 | TRBV5-1
TGTGCCACCAGTGATACCGGGACAGGAACCACCGGGGAGCTGTTTTTT | CATSDTGTGTTGELFF | TRBD1 | - | TRBJ2-2 | TRBV24-1